The next 6 T cell receptor beta chains were all read from a single sample in a study of T cell repertoires in cytomegalovirus infection. Their antigens are not known. TCRdb re-analysed the reads in MiXCR, keeping a single row per CDR3 protein. The sample comprises about a million distinct CDR3 sequences, around 32% of which are singletons, and over 13% rests with the top ten. The sequencing here drew on cultured CD8+ T cells from PBMCs, taken from culture after CMV antigen stimulation. These receptors were obtained from a human donor in good health (CMV status not recorded). Some clones in this sample may be carry-over from other donors' samples.

This chain joins TRBV27 and TRBJ2-7; no firm D call. CDR3 size: 12 residues. The germline gives CDR1 MNHEY, CDR2 SMNVEV (reference sequence). Trimming removed 5 bases from V and 3 bases from J, with 8 bases in between. This chain's CDR3 is CASSTKGYEQYF. The CDR3 region has the DNA TGTGCCAGCAGTACCAAGGGCTACGAGCAGTACTTC.

This clonotype has only a few counts. This chain connects TRBV6-2 or TRBV6-3 to TRBJ1-1, with D uncertain. Germline CDR1 is MNHEY and CDR2 is SVGEGT. Trimming pared 3 bases from V and 3 bases from J, leaving 8 bases between. The CDR3 is 13 amino acids. CDR3 nucleotide sequence: TGTGCCAGCAGTTATACCGGATACACTGAAGCTTTCTTT. Translation: CASSYTGYTEAFF.

This clonotype turned up a few times. The chain employs TRBV20-1 and TRBJ2-7; 10 bases are shared with TRBD1. Per germline, CDR1 DFQATT and CDR2 SNEGSKA (reference sequence). J gave up 2 bases and V 6 bases, and 13 bases lay outside the gene matches. The CDR3 is 16 residues long. CDR3 coding DNA: TGCAGTGCGCGGGGACAGGGGTCGAATCGAGCCTACGAGCAGTACGTC. This translates into CSARGQGSNRAYEQYV.

This clonotype has a count of ten or more. Sequence at one end of the junction differs from germline and may be a read error. The chain carries TRBV7-2 and TRBJ1-1; the D gene is possibly TRBD1 (5 bases). CDR1 SGHTA and CDR2 FQGNSA come from the germline V gene. CDR3 length: 16 amino acids. The CDR3 loop reads CASSLKGVGFRAEAFF. The CDR3 DNA sequence: TGTGCCAGCAGCTTAAAAGGGGTGGGCTTCCGGGCTGAGGCTTTCTTT.

This clonotype has only a few counts. The V call is TRBV4-1, the J call TRBJ2-5; TRBD2 aligns across 9 bases. In germline, CDR1 is MGHRA, CDR2 YSYEKL. Trimming took 4 bases from V and 2 from J; bases not matched to a gene: 11. CDR3 length equals 17 residues. CDR3 residues: CASSPKPLAGPQETQYF. In DNA, the CDR3 is TGCGCCAGCAGCCCCAAACCGCTAGCGGGACCTCAAGAGACCCAGTACTTC.

The chain couples TRBV4-1 to TRBJ2-3; D gene uncertain. This CDR3 contains 15 residues. CDR1 is MGHRA and CDR2 is YSYEKL in the germline V gene. Trimming removed 5 bases at V and 0 bases at J, with 12 bases between. The CDR3 DNA follows: TGCGCCAGCAGCTGGCGTAACACAAGCACAGATACGCAGTATTTT. Its translation is CASSWRNTSTDTQYF.